A selection of T cell receptor beta chains follows, all from one sample in a study of sequential checkpoint blockade in melanoma. Using immunoSEQ multiplex PCR, the repertoire was profiled, and TCRdb retains in-frame clones only, with some absent. The repertoire consists of 34,000 or so clones, with 82% occurring once and the leading ten covering 15% to 20%. The sample here was CD8+ T cells sorted from blood (inferred from file names), taken from a patient given nivolumab and ipilimumab in sequence. Receptors were obtained from a human donor with melanoma. Both conserved end residues are part of each CDR3. D genes are given only for firm matches. Part of the rows lack a size; the others show once, few, many or a class for expanded clones.

TRBV18	TRBJ2-2	NA	NA	TGTGCCAGCTCACCGGCTTCGGGGTCTGGCGGGGAGCTGTTTTTT	CASSPASGSGGELFF
TRBV5-4	TRBJ2-7	NA	TRBD2	TGTGCCAGCAGCTTATCGCGGGGGTTAGCCGAGCAGTACTTC	CASSLSRGLAEQYF
TRBV5-6	TRBJ2-7	NA	NA	TGTGCCAGCAGCGGCGGGGTGGGTGAGCAGTACTTC	CASSGGVGEQYF
TRBV19	TRBJ2-3	few	TRBD2	TGTGCCAGTAGTTCAAGCGGGGGACATAGCACAGATACGCAGTATTTT	CASSSSGGHSTDTQYF
TRBV4-1	TRBJ2-7	NA	TRBD1	TGCGCCAGCAGCCCTTACGACAGGGACAGGTCCGAGCAGTACTTC	CASSPYDRDRSEQYF
TRBV28	TRBJ1-1	NA	NA	TGTGCCAGCAGTCTCGGGACACACACTGAAGCTTTCTTT	CASSLGTHTEAFF
TRBV9	TRBJ1-6	once	NA	TGTGCCAGCAGCGACCCACCCTTCGTCGAGGGTAGGTTAGTCTCGGTTTCACCCCTCCACTTT	CASSDPPFVEGRLVSVSPLHF
TRBV4-3	TRBJ1-1	NA	TRBD1	TGCGCCAGCAGCCACGGACAGGGTCTATCCACTGAAGCTTTCTTT	CASSHGQGLSTEAFF
TRBV25-1	TRBJ2-7	NA	NA	TGTGCCAGCGAGCCGGACAGCAGCTCCTACGAGCAGTACTTC	CASEPDSSSYEQYF
TRBV2	TRBJ2-2	NA	NA	TGTGCCAGCAGCCATATCACAGGGCTCACCGGGGAGCTGTTTTTT	CASSHITGLTGELFF
TRBV18	TRBJ2-7	NA	NA	TGTGCCAGCTCACCAACAGGGTCCTACGAGCAGTACTTC	CASSPTGSYEQYF
TRBV7-9	TRBJ2-7	NA	TRBD1	TGTGCCAGCAGCACACCGCGGGACAGGGGTTCCTACGAGCAGTACTTC	CASSTPRDRGSYEQYF
TRBV13	TRBJ2-7	once	NA	TGTGCCAGCAGCCGACAGTACCACCCCTACGAGCAGTACTTC	CASSRQYHPYEQYF
TRBV7-3	TRBJ2-1	NA	TRBD1	TGTGCCAGCAGCTTAATAAGGGGGCCCTACAATGAGCAGTTCTTC	CASSLIRGPYNEQFF
TRBV9	TRBJ2-3	NA	NA	TGTGCCAGCAGGGGGCTGGGCACAGATACGCAGTATTTT	CASRGLGTDTQYF
TRBV19	TRBJ1-2	NA	TRBD1	TGTGCCAGTCAAACAGGGGCGTGGGATGGCTACACCTTC	CASQTGAWDGYTF
TRBV9	TRBJ2-1	NA	TRBD2	TGTGCCAGCAGCGTACTAGCGGGGGAGTACAATGAGCAGTTCTTC	CASSVLAGEYNEQFF
TRBV5-6	TRBJ2-7	NA	TRBD1	TGTGCCAGCAGCCGTACAGGGGGGTGGGAGCAGTACTTC	CASSRTGGWEQYF
TRBV6-5	TRBJ2-2	NA	NA	TGTGCCAGCAGTTACTATGGCGGCACCGGGGAGCTGTTTTTT	CASSYYGGTGELFF
TRBV6-1	TRBJ1-5	NA	NA	TGTGCCACCAGAGAGACAGGCTCAGGACAGCCCCAGCATTTT	CATRETGSGQPQHF
TRBV14	TRBJ2-7	few	NA	TGTGCCAGCAGCCAACCCTCGGAAGGGACTTACTACGAGCAGTACTTC	CASSQPSEGTYYEQYF
TRBV4-3	TRBJ2-2	NA	TRBD2	TGCGCCAGCAGCCGTCTACTAGCGGGGGACCGCGACGGGGAGCTGTTTTTT	CASSRLLAGDRDGELFF
TRBV5-4	TRBJ2-1	NA	NA	TGTGCCAGCAGCTTTCTGGTGAGCTCCTACAATGAGCAGTTCTTC	CASSFLVSSYNEQFF
TRBV4-1	TRBJ2-3	NA	TRBD2	TGCGCCAGCAGCCTTGGACTAGCGGGATCCACAGATACGCAGTATTTT	CASSLGLAGSTDTQYF
TRBV27	TRBJ1-5	NA	TRBD1	TGTGCCAGCAGGGGGACAGGAATAAATCAGCCCCAGCATTTT	CASRGTGINQPQHF
TRBV28	TRBJ1-1	NA	NA	TGTGCCAGCAGTTTATGGAGAGAGAACACTGAAGCTTTCTTT	CASSLWRENTEAFF
TRBV19	TRBJ2-7	NA	TRBD1	TGTGCCAGCGGGGACAGCCACTACGAGCAGTACTTC	CASGDSHYEQYF
TRBV6-1	TRBJ2-7	NA	TRBD1	TGTGCCAGCAGTTCCCGCAGGGGGCCCAACGAGCAGTACTTC	CASSSRRGPNEQYF
TRBV28	TRBJ2-7	NA	NA	TGTGCCAGCACCTTAGCCGGGGGTACCTACGAGCAGTACTTC	CASTLAGGTYEQYF
TRBV2	TRBJ2-7	NA	TRBD1	TGTGCCAGCAGTGAAGGGCAGGGGGTTTACGAGCAGTACTTC	CASSEGQGVYEQYF
TRBV7-8	TRBJ1-5	NA	TRBD1	TGTGCCAGCAGCGGATCAGGGGGCTATCAGCCCCAGCATTTT	CASSGSGGYQPQHF
TRBV13	TRBJ2-5	NA	TRBD1	TGTGCCAGCAGCTTTTCCCAGCAGGGGGCCGGGGAGACCCAGTACTTC	CASSFSQQGAGETQYF
TRBV27	TRBJ1-1	NA	NA	TGTGCCAGCAGTGTTTCGGCCCCCGGGATCAGGAGGAACACTGAAGCTTTCTTT	CASSVSAPGIRRNTEAFF
TRBV14	TRBJ1-6	few	NA	TGTGCCAGCAGGCGGGGGGGGAACTATAATTCACCCCTCCACTTT	CASRRGGNYNSPLHF
TRBV28	TRBJ2-4	NA	NA	TGTGCCAGCAGTTCCCCGAGACTCCTAGCCAAAAACATTCAGTACTTC	CASSSPRLLAKNIQYF
TRBV4-3	TRBJ1-3	NA	TRBD1	TGCGCCAGCAGCCAAGAACCCGGGACAGGGGGTTATGGAAACACCATATATTTT	CASSQEPGTGGYGNTIYF
TRBV30	TRBJ1-1	NA	NA	TGTGCCTGGAGTGTTTTATCGGAAGCTTTCTTT	CAWSVLSEAFF
TRBV11-2	TRBJ2-7	NA	NA	TGTGCCAGCACCCTAAGTCCGGGGTCCACCTACGAGCAGTACTTC	CASTLSPGSTYEQYF
TRBV27	TRBJ1-1	NA	NA	TGTGCCAGCAGTTTCCGACCTAGACGGATAAGGTCGAACACTGAAGCTTTCTTT	CASSFRPRRIRSNTEAFF
TRBV27	TRBJ2-7	once	NA	TGTGCCAGCAGCCGAATGAGGGATGCCTACGAGCAGTACTTC	CASSRMRDAYEQYF
TRBV6-6	TRBJ2-5	NA	NA	TGTGCCAGCAGTTTCGCGGGGCAGTTCCAAGAGACCCAGTACTTC	CASSFAGQFQETQYF
TRBV7-2	TRBJ2-3	NA	NA	TGTGCCAGCACCAGTGGGAGGGCCCCTCAGGGGAGGTTCGCAGATACGCAGTATTTT	CASTSGRAPQGRFADTQYF
TRBV6-6	TRBJ1-3	NA	NA	TGTGCCAGCACTTCTGGAAACACCATATATTTT	CASTSGNTIYF
TRBV9	TRBJ2-7	once	TRBD2	TGTGCCAGCAGCGTAGGGCTAGCGGGGTACGAGCAGTACTTC	CASSVGLAGYEQYF
TRBV2	TRBJ2-5	NA	TRBD2	TGTGCCAGCGCCGGGACTAGTAGGGAGACCCAGTACTTC	CASAGTSRETQYF